This T cell receptor (beta chain) was recovered during a study of blood T cell repertoires in COVID-19. Study-wide background: Spain, Italy and the United States supplied samples that represented acute and convalescent COVID-19. T cells, B-cell-depleted T cells, or PBMCs provided the cDNA or gDNA that served as material.

V lost 6 bases and J 10 bases, leaving 16 bases between the germline ends. The CDR3 is 13 residues long. The germline V gene encodes CDR1 SGHTA and CDR2 FQGNSA. Authors' methods: The authors estimated nucleated cell counts from reference gene primer amplification. The data were produced by immunoSEQ multiplex PCR, yet TCRdb's version contains in-frame clones alone and is incomplete. The V and J calls and clone size come from that table; D and trimming were worked out from the DNA. Among 60,000 to 75,000 clones listed, around 80% were seen once. J is TRBJ2-1 and V is TRBV7-2, with D maybe TRBD2 (6 bases). Sequencing was done on a sample of peripheral blood. The receptor comes from a woman in her seventies with acute or convalescent COVID-19. CDR3 DNA: TGTGCCAGCAGGGTGGGACTTGGAGGGGAGCAGTTCTTC. This sequence encodes CASRVGLGGEQFF.